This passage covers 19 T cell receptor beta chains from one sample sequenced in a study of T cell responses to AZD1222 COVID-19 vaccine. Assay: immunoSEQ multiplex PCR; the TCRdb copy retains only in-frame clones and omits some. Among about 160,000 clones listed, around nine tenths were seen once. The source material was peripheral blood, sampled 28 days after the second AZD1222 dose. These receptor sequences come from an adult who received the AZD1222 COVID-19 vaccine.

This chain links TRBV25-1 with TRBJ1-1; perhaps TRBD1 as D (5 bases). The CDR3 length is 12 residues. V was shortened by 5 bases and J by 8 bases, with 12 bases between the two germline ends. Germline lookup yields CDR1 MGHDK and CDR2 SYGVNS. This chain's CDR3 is CASSRHDSEAFF. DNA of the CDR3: TGTGCCAGCAGTCGCCATGACAGCGAAGCTTTCTTT.

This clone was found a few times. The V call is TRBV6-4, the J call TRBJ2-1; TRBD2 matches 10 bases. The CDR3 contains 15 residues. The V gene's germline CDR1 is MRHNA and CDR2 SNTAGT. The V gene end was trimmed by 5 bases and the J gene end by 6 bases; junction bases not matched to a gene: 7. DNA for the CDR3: TGTGCCAGCAGTCCGAGCGGGGGGGCGTCCAATGAGCAGTTCTTC. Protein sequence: CASSPSGGASNEQFF.

The CDR3 DNA reads as TGTGCCAGCACCACTGGAGTCGAATATTCACCCCTCCACTTT. Translation: CASTTGVEYSPLHF. The genes are TRBV7-8 and TRBJ1-6; D is unclear. CDR3 length equals 14 residues. In germline, CDR1 is SGHVS, CDR2 FQNEAQ. Trimming took off 7 bases at V and 8 bases at J, with 15 bases between the two ends. The full variable domain, in which reference TRBV7-8 and TRBJ1-6 provide the parts outside the CDR3, is GAGVSQSPRYKVAKRGQDVALRCDPISGHVSLFWYQQALGQGPEFLTYFQNEAQLDKSGLPSDRFFAERPEGSVSTLKIQRTQQEDSAVYLCASTTGVEYSPLHFGNGTRLTVT.

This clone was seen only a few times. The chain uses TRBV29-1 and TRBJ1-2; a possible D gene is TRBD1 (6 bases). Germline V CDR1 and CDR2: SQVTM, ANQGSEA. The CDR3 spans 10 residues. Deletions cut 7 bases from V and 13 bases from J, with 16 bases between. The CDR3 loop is CSAKNGGATF. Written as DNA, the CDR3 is TGCAGCGCAAAAAATGGGGGGGCCACCTTC.

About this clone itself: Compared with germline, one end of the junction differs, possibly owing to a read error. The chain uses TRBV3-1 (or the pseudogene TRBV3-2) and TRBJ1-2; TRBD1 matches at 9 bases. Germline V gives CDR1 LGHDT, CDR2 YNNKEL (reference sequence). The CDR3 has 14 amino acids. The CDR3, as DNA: TGTGCCAGCAGCCGACTCGGGACAGGGACCCTTTTGGCCTTC. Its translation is CASSRLGTGTLLAF.

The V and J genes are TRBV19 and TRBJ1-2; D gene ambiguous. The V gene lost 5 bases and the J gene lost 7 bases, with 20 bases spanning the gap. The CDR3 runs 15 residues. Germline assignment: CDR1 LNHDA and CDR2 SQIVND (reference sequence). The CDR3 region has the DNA TGTGCCAGTAGTCGGGATTGGGCGCTCGTCTTTGGCTACACCTTC. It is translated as CASSRDWALVFGYTF.

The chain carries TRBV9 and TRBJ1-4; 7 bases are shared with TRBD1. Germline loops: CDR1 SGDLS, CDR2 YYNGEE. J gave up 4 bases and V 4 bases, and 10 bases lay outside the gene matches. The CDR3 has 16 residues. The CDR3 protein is CASSWQGGGNNEKLFF. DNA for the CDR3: TGTGCCAGCAGCTGGCAGGGGGGCGGGAATAATGAAAAACTGTTTTTT.

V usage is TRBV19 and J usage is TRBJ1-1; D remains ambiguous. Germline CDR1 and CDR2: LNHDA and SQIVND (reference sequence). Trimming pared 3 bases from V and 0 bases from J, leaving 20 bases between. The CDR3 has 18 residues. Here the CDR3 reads CASSIMLGRVGMNTEAFF. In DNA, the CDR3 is TGTGCCAGTAGTATCATGTTGGGGAGGGTAGGAATGAACACTGAAGCTTTCTTT.

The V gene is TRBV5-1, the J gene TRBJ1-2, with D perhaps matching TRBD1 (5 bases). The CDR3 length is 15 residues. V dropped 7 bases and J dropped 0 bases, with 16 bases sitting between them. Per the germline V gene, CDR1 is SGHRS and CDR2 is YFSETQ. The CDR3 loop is CASGSRASANYGYTF. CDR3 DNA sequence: TGCGCCAGCGGTTCCAGGGCCTCAGCTAACTATGGCTACACCTTC.

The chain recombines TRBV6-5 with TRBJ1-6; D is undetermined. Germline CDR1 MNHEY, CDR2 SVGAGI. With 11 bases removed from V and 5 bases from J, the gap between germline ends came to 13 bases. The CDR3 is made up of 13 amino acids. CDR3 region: CASASSNNSPLHF. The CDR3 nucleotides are TGTGCCTCAGCAAGCAGCAATAATTCACCCCTCCACTTT.

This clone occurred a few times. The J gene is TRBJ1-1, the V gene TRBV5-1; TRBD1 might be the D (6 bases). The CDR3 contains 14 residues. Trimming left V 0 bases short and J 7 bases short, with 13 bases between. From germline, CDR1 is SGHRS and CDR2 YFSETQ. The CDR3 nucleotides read TGCGCCAGCAGCTTGGAAGGGGGTATCGGTGAAGCTTTCTTT. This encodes CASSLEGGIGEAFF. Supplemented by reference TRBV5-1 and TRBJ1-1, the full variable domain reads KAGVTQTPRYLIKTRGQQVTLSCSPISGHRSVSWYQQTPGQGLQFLFEYFSETQRNKGNFPGRFSGRQFSNSRSEMNVSTLELGDSALYLCASSLEGGIGEAFFGQGTRLTVV.

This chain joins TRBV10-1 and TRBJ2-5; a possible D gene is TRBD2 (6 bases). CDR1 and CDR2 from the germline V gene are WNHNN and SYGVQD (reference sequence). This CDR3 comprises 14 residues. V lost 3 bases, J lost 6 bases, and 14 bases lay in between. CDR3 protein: CASSESRAGKTQYF. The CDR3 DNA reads TGCGCCAGCAGTGAAAGCAGGGCGGGAAAGACCCAGTACTTC.

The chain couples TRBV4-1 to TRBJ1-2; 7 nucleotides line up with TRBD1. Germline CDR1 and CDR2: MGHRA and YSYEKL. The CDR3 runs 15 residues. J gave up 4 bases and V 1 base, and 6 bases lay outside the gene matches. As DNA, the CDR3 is TGCGCCAGCAGCCAAGGGGAGACAGGGATCTATGGCTACACCTTC. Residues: CASSQGETGIYGYTF.

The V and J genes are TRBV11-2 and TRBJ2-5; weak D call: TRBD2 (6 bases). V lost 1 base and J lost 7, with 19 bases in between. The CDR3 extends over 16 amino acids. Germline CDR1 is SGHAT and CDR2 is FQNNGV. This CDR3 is CASSLVRDFRFGTQYF. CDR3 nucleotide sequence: TGTGCCAGCAGCTTAGTTAGGGACTTCCGATTTGGGACCCAGTACTTC.

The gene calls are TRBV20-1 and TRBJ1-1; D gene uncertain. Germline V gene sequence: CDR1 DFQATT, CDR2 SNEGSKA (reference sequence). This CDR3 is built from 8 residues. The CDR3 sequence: CSPGRAFF. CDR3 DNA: TGCAGCCCCGGGCGGGCTTTCTTT.

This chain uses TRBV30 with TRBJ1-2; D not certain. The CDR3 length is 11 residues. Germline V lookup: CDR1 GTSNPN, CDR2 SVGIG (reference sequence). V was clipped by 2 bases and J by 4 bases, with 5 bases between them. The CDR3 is CAWSRTYGYTF. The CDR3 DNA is TGTGCCTGGAGTCGGACCTATGGCTACACCTTC.

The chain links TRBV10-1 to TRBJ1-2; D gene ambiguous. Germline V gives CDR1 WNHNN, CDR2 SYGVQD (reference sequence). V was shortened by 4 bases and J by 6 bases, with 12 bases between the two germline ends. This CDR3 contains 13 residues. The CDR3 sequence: CASSVERDHGYTF. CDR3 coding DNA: TGCGCCAGCAGTGTTGAGAGGGATCATGGCTACACCTTC.

The CDR3 spells CASSYSTGGDIQYF. The CDR3 nucleotides read TGTGCCAGCAGTTACTCAACAGGGGGGGACATTCAGTACTTC. The V call is TRBV6-6, the J call TRBJ2-4, with a tentative D call TRBD1 (8 bases). Germline CDR1 is MNHNY and CDR2 is SVGAGI (reference sequence). The CDR3 covers 14 residues. The V end was cut by 0 bases, the J end by 8 bases, with 11 bases between.

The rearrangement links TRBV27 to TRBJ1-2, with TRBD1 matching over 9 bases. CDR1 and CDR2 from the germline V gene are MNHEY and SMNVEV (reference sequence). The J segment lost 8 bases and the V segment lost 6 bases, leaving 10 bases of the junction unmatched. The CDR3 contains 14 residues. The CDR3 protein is CASRWTGDTGGYTF. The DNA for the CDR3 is TGTGCCAGCAGGTGGACAGGGGATACGGGGGGCTACACCTTC.